This TCR beta chain was profiled in a study of blood T cell repertoires in COVID-19. Study summary: T cells, B-cell-depleted T cells, or PBMCs provided the cDNA or gDNA that served as material.

Germline lookup yields CDR1 GTSNPN and CDR2 SVGIG (reference sequence). V was pared by 5 bases and J by 0 bases, with 5 bases between. This CDR3 spans 12 amino acids. TCRdb's copy holds only in-frame clones and misses some; the assay was immunoSEQ multiplex PCR. The sample consists of 98,000 or so clones, 87% of them appearing once. This receptor was taken from a man aged 45 to 65 with acute or convalescent COVID-19. This rearrangement joins TRBV30 to TRBJ1-3, with a tentative D call TRBD1 (5 bases). Sequenced: peripheral blood. For the CDR3, the DNA is TGTGCCTGGGGGGCCTCTGGAAACACCATATATTTT. Protein sequence: CAWGASGNTIYF. The full variable domain, rest sourced from reference TRBV30 and TRBJ1-3, is SQTIHQWPATLVQPVGSPLSLECTVEGTSNPNLYWYRQAAGRGLQLLFYSVGIGQISSEVPQNLSASRPQDRQFILSSKKLLLSDSGFYLCAWGASGNTIYFGEGSWLTVV.